Presented here are 3 T cell receptor beta chains from one specimen sequenced in a study of identical twins. TCRdb used MiXCR to reprocess the 5' RACE reads, holding one entry per CDR3 protein. The sample has 310,000 or so distinct CDR3 sequences; more than 6.5% are singletons. This same sample was also part of a study on yellow fever vaccine responses in identical twins.

The specimen sequenced was memory (CD45RO+) T cells sorted from blood. The receptor source for this set is a woman under 30 in good health.

J is TRBJ1-6 and V is TRBV6-5, with a weak D call TRBD1 (6 bases). V was pared by 4 bases and J by 3 bases, with 13 bases between. CDR1 is MNHEY, CDR2 SVGAGI, per germline. This CDR3 is 16 amino acids long. The CDR3 DNA is TGTGCCAGCAGTTCGGCGGACAGTTACTATAATTCACCCCTCCACTTT. It encodes CASSSADSYYNSPLHF.

This clonotype was seen more than once but under ten times. The chain couples TRBV18 to TRBJ2-7; D is tentatively TRBD1 or TRBD2 (5 bases each). This CDR3 has 14 residues. Trimming left V 3 bases short and J 0 bases short, with 9 bases between. The germline V gene encodes CDR1 KGHSH and CDR2 LQKENI. The CDR3 nucleotides are TGTGCCAGCTCACCTCAGGGAGACTCCTACGAGCAGTACTTC. This gives the protein CASSPQGDSYEQYF.

This clonotype has only a few counts. This chain links TRBV6-1 with TRBJ2-4; TRBD1 aligns across 9 bases. V dropped 6 bases and J dropped 0; count of bases not matched to a gene: 3. Germline CDR1 and CDR2: MNHNS and SASEGT. The CDR3 loop spans 15 amino acids. CDR3 amino acids: CASSVTGGAKNIQYF. In DNA, the CDR3 is TGTGCCAGCAGCGTGACAGGGGGAGCCAAAAACATTCAGTACTTC.